Listed below are T cell receptor beta chains from one sample, sequenced in a study of blood T cell repertoires in COVID-19. Assay used: immunoSEQ multiplex PCR; TCRdb lists only in-frame clones, some missing. The sample carries about 69,000 clones, 90% recorded once. The specimen was peripheral blood. The receptor set was obtained from a woman between 18 and 29 years old with acute or convalescent COVID-19. Each CDR3 is given with its conserved first and last residue. Fields, in order: CDR3 protein, CDR3 DNA, V gene, J gene, clone size, D gene. D genes are given only for firm matches. Only some rows state a clone size, as once, few, many or a class for expanded clones.

CDR3: CASSPPTMGAGGPPDTQYF
DNA: TGTGCCAGCTCACCACCGACGATGGGCGCGGGAGGGCCCCCAGATACGCAGTATTTT
V: TRBV18
J: TRBJ2-3
size: .
D: TRBD2

CDR3: CASSIGGPRGVTEAFF
DNA: TGTGCCAGTAGTATAGGAGGTCCCAGGGGGGTGACTGAAGCTTTCTTT
V: TRBV19
J: TRBJ1-1
size: few
D: TRBD1

CDR3: CASSLTGGDTGELFF
DNA: TGTGCCAGCAGTTTAACAGGGGGCGACACCGGGGAGCTGTTTTTT
V: TRBV28
J: TRBJ2-2
size: .
D: TRBD1

CDR3: CASSRGGANTEAFF
DNA: TGCGCCAGCAGCCGCGGGGGGGCGAACACTGAAGCTTTCTTT
V: TRBV5-1
J: TRBJ1-1
size: .
D: .

CDR3: CASSPQGRGNTEAFF
DNA: TGTGCCAGCAGCCCACAGGGAAGGGGGAACACTGAAGCTTTCTTT
V: TRBV7-6
J: TRBJ1-1
size: .
D: .

CDR3: CASSIGGTGRANEQFF
DNA: TGTGCCAGTAGTATAGGGGGGACAGGCAGAGCTAATGAGCAGTTCTTC
V: TRBV19
J: TRBJ2-1
size: .
D: TRBD1

CDR3: CASSLEGPRGKNIQYF
DNA: TGTGCCAGCAGCTTAGAGGGTCCTCGGGGCAAAAACATTCAGTACTTC
V: TRBV5-4
J: TRBJ2-4
size: .
D: .

CDR3: CASSPRSREGYTF
DNA: TGTGCCAGCAGCCCAAGGAGCAGGGAAGGCTACACCTTC
V: TRBV27
J: TRBJ1-2
size: .
D: .

CDR3: CASSGLLAGGDEQYF
DNA: TGTGCCAGCAGCGGGTTATTAGCGGGAGGCGACGAGCAGTACTTC
V: TRBV5-8
J: TRBJ2-7
size: .
D: TRBD2

CDR3: CASSAGGTSGSNEQFF
DNA: TGTGCCAGTAGTGCCGGAGGGACTAGCGGGAGTAATGAGCAGTTCTTC
V: TRBV19
J: TRBJ2-1
size: .
D: TRBD2

CDR3: CASGLRNLARGGNEQFF
DNA: TGTGCTAGTGGTTTGAGAAACCTAGCGCGAGGCGGGAATGAGCAGTTCTTC
V: TRBV12-5
J: TRBJ2-1
size: .
D: .

CDR3: CASNSGQGTNTEAFF
DNA: TGTGCCAGCAACTCGGGACAGGGTACGAACACTGAAGCTTTCTTT
V: TRBV2
J: TRBJ1-1
size: .
D: TRBD1

CDR3: CASSGGSGLGEKLFF
DNA: TGTGCCAGCAGCGGAGGGTCGGGACTAGGTGAAAAACTGTTTTTT
V: TRBV6-5
J: TRBJ1-4
size: .
D: .

CDR3: CATQVGTGHQPQHF
DNA: TGTGCCACTCAAGTTGGGACAGGTCATCAGCCCCAGCATTTT
V: TRBV28
J: TRBJ1-5
size: few
D: TRBD1

CDR3: CASSIAMDRGINYGYTF
DNA: TGTGCCAGTAGCATCGCCATGGACAGGGGGATTAACTATGGCTACACCTTC
V: TRBV19
J: TRBJ1-2
size: .
D: TRBD1

CDR3: CASSLENLAGRDTGELFF
DNA: TGTGCCAGCAGCTTAGAGAACCTAGCGGGAAGGGACACCGGGGAGCTGTTTTTT
V: TRBV5-5
J: TRBJ2-2
size: .
D: TRBD2

CDR3: CATLTGNTIYF
DNA: TGTGCCACACTTACTGGAAACACCATATATTTT
V: TRBV10-3
J: TRBJ1-3
size: once
D: .

CDR3: CASSLGQDYGYTF
DNA: TGTGCCAGCAGTTTGGGTCAGGACTATGGCTACACCTTC
V: TRBV27
J: TRBJ1-2
size: .
D: .

CDR3: CATSLTGGETQYF
DNA: TGTGCCACCAGCCTGACGGGTGGGGAGACCCAGTACTTC
V: TRBV24-1
J: TRBJ2-5
size: .
D: .

CDR3: CASSLRAGGYYEQYF
DNA: TGTGCCAGCAGCTTAAGGGCAGGGGGATACTACGAGCAGTACTTC
V: TRBV7-2
J: TRBJ2-7
size: .
D: TRBD1

CDR3: CASSGINRGMNTGELFF
DNA: TGTGCCAGCAGTGGAATAAACAGGGGAATGAACACCGGGGAGCTGTTTTTT
V: TRBV25-1
J: TRBJ2-2
size: .
D: TRBD1

CDR3: CATSLRSTGRNQPQHF
DNA: TGTGCCACCAGCCTCCGTTCGACAGGGCGCAATCAGCCCCAGCATTTT
V: TRBV24-1
J: TRBJ1-5
size: .
D: TRBD1

CDR3: CASSGSGRYQPQHF
DNA: TGTGCCAGTAGTGGGTCAGGTCGGTATCAGCCCCAGCATTTT
V: TRBV19
J: TRBJ1-5
size: .
D: .

CDR3: CASSSLRGIFSGNTIYF
DNA: TGTGCCAGCAGTTCCCTCCGGGGAATCTTCTCTGGAAACACCATATATTTT
V: TRBV11-3
J: TRBJ1-3
size: .
D: .

CDR3: CASSLEADYGYTF
DNA: TGCGCCAGCAGCTTGGAGGCGGACTATGGCTACACCTTC
V: TRBV5-1
J: TRBJ1-2
size: .
D: .

CDR3: CASSYATGSYEQYF
DNA: TGTGCCAGCAGCTATGCCACAGGGTCCTACGAGCAGTACTTC
V: TRBV9
J: TRBJ2-7
size: .
D: .

CDR3: CASSLGVNTEAFF
DNA: TGTGCCAGCAGTTTAGGAGTGAACACTGAAGCTTTCTTT
V: TRBV28
J: TRBJ1-1
size: .
D: .

CDR3: CASSQITGGEKTQYF
DNA: TGTGCCAGCAGCCAGATTACAGGGGGCGAGAAGACCCAGTACTTC
V: TRBV3-1/TRBV3-2
J: TRBJ2-5
size: .
D: TRBD1

CDR3: CASSPYPSGRRQTYEQYF
DNA: TGCGCCAGCAGTCCGTACCCTAGCGGGCGTAGACAAACCTACGAGCAGTACTTC
V: TRBV5-1
J: TRBJ2-7
size: .
D: TRBD2

CDR3: CARKTSGNYGYTF
DNA: TGTGCCAGAAAAACGTCAGGGAACTATGGCTACACCTTC
V: TRBV2
J: TRBJ1-2
size: .
D: .

CDR3: CASSLEGLEAFF
DNA: TGCGCCAGCAGCTTGGAAGGACTCGAAGCTTTCTTT
V: TRBV5-1
J: TRBJ1-1
size: .
D: .

CDR3: CASSLELEGNNEQFF
DNA: TGTGCCAGCAGCTTGGAACTAGAAGGCAACAATGAGCAGTTCTTC
V: TRBV5-4
J: TRBJ2-1
size: .
D: .

CDR3: CASSSSSGGSDEQYF
DNA: TGTGCCAGCAGTTCTTCTTCGGGGGGGTCTGACGAGCAGTACTTC
V: TRBV27
J: TRBJ2-7
size: .
D: TRBD2

CDR3: CASSQLAAGGSYEQYF
DNA: TGCGCCAGCAGCCAGTTGGCAGCGGGAGGATCCTACGAGCAGTACTTC
V: TRBV4-3
J: TRBJ2-7
size: .
D: TRBD2

CDR3: CAISDLGTGSTYEQYF
DNA: TGTGCCATCAGTGACCTCGGGACAGGATCTACCTACGAGCAGTACTTC
V: TRBV10-3
J: TRBJ2-7
size: .
D: TRBD1

CDR3: CASSPRTSGYNEQFF
DNA: TGTGCCAGCTCACCACGTACTAGCGGGTACAATGAGCAGTTCTTC
V: TRBV18
J: TRBJ2-1
size: once
D: TRBD2

CDR3: CASSFPRPGSPLHF
DNA: TGTGCCAGCAGTTTTCCCCGTCCGGGTTCACCCCTCCACTTT
V: TRBV27
J: TRBJ1-6
size: .
D: .

CDR3: CASSLLGNTEAFF
DNA: TGCGCCAGCAGCTTGCTAGGGAACACTGAAGCTTTCTTT
V: TRBV5-1
J: TRBJ1-1
size: few
D: .

CDR3: CASSYTGTGRGVGYGYTF
DNA: TGCGCCAGCAGCTACACCGGGACAGGGAGAGGCGTCGGCTATGGCTACACCTTC
V: TRBV5-1
J: TRBJ1-2
size: .
D: TRBD1

CDR3: CASRSDRVGTDTQYF
DNA: TGTGCCAGCAGAAGCGACAGGGTTGGCACAGATACGCAGTATTTT
V: TRBV7-8
J: TRBJ2-3
size: .
D: TRBD1